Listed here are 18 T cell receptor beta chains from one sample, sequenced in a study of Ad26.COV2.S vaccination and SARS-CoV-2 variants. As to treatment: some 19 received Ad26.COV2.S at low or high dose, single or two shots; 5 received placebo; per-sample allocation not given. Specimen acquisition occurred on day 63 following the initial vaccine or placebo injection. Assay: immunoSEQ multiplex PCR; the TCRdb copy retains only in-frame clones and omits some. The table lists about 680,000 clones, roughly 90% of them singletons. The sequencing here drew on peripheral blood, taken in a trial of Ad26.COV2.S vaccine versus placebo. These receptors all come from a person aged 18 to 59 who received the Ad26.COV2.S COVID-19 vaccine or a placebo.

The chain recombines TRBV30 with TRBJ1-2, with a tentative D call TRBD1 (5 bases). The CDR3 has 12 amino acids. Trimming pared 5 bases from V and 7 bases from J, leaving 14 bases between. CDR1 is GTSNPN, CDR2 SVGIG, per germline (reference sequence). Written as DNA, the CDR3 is TGTGCCTGGTCCGCGTCGGGGGGTGGCTACACCTTC. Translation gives CAWSASGGGYTF. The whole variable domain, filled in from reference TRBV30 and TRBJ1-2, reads SQTIHQWPATLVQPVGSPLSLECTVEGTSNPNLYWYRQAAGRGLQLLFYSVGIGQISSEVPQNLSASRPQDRQFILSSKKLLLSDSGFYLCAWSASGGGYTFGSGTRLTVV.

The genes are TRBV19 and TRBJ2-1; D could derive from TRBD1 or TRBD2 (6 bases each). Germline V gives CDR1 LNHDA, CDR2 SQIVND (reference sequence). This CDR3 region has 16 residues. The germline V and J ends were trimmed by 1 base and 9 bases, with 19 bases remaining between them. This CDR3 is CASSIARGRGIGEQFF. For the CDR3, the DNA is TGTGCCAGTAGTATAGCGCGGGGCAGGGGTATCGGTGAGCAGTTCTTC.

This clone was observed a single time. This chain's CDR3 is CASSLTDLRGTQYF. Written as DNA, the CDR3 is TGTGCCAGCAGCTTAACAGACCTCCGGGGGACCCAGTACTTC. V is TRBV11-2 and J is TRBJ2-5, with D possibly matching TRBD2 (5 bases). Trimming removed 2 bases at V and 7 bases at J, with 14 bases between. The CDR3 loop spans 14 amino acids. The germline CDR1 and CDR2 sequences are SGHAT and FQNNGV. Variable domain in full (rest from reference TRBV11-2 and TRBJ2-5): EAGVAQSPRYKIIEKRQSVAFWCNPISGHATLYWYQQILGQGPKLLIQFQNNGVVDDSQLPKDRFSAERLKGVDSTLKIQPAKLEDSAVYLCASSLTDLRGTQYFGPGTRLLVL.

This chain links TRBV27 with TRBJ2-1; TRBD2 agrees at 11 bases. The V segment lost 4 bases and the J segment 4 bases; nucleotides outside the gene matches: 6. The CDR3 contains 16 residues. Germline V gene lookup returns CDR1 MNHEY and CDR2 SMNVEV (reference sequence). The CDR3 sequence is CASSSSSGRKYNEQFF. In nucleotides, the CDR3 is TGTGCCAGCAGTTCGTCTAGCGGGAGGAAATACAATGAGCAGTTCTTC.

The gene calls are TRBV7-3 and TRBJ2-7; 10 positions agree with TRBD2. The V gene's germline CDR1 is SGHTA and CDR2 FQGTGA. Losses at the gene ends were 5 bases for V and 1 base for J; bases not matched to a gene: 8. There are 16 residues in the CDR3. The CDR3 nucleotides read TGTGCCAGCAGCCCGTTAGAGCGGGGGGGTTCCTACGAGCAGTACTTC. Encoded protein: CASSPLERGGSYEQYF.

The CDR3 loop is CSVEDLQNTEAFF. The CDR3 region has the DNA TGCAGCGTTGAAGACCTCCAGAACACTGAAGCTTTCTTT. This sequence joins TRBV29-1 and TRBJ1-1; D ambiguous. Trimming cost V 0 bases and J 1 base, with 6 bases left between them. CDR1 and CDR2 from the germline V gene are SQVTM and ANQGSEA. This CDR3 is 13 amino acids long.

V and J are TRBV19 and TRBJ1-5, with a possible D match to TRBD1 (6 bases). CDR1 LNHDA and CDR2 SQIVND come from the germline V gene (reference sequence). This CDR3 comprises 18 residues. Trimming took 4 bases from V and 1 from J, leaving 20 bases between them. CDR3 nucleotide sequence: TGTGCCAGTAGTAGGGATTGGGACAACTCGCCGAGCAATCAGCCCCAGCATTTT. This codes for CASSRDWDNSPSNQPQHF.

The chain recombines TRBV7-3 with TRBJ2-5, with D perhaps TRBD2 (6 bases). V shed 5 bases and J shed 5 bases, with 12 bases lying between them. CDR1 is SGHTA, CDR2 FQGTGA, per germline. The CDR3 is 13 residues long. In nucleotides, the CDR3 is TGTGCCAGCAGCCGGGGGACTGGTGAGACCCAGTACTTC. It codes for CASSRGTGETQYF.

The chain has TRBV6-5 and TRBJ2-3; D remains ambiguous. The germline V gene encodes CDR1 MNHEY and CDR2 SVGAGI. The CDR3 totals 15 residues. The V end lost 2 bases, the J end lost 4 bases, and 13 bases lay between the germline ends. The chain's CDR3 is CASSYALGVADTQYF. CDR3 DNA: TGTGCCAGCAGTTACGCACTTGGGGTGGCAGATACGCAGTATTTT.

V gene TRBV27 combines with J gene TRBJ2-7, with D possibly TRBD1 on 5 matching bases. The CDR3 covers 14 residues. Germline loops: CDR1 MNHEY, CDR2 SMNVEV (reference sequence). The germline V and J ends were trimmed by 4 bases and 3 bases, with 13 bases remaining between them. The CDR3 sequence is CASSSWQGSYEQYF. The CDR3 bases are TGTGCCAGCAGTTCTTGGCAGGGTAGCTACGAGCAGTACTTC.

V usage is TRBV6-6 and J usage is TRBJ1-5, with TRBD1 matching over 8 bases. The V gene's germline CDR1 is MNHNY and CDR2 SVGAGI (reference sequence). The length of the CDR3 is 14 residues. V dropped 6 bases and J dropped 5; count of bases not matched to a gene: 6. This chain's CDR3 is CASSQGALHQPQHF. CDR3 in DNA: TGTGCCAGCAGCCAGGGGGCCCTCCATCAGCCCCAGCATTTT.

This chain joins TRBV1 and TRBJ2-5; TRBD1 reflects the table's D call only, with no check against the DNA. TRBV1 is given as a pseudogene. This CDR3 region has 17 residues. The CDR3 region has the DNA TGCACCAGCAGCCAAGAACTGGGGCCAGGGGCGAAGGCGACCCAGTACTTC. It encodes CTSSQELGPGAKATQYF.

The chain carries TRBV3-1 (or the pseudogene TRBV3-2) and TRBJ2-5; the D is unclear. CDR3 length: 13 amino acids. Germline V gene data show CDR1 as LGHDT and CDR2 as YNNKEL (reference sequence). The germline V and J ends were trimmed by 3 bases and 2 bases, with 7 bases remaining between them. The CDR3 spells CASSQGPQETQYF. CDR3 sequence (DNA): TGTGCCAGCAGCCAGGGTCCGCAAGAGACCCAGTACTTC.

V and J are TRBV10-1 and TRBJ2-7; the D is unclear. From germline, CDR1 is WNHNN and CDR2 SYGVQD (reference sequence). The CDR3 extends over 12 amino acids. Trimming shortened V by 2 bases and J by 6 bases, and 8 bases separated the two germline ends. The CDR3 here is CASSEVGFEQYF. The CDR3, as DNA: TGCGCCAGCAGTGAGGTGGGATTCGAGCAGTACTTC.

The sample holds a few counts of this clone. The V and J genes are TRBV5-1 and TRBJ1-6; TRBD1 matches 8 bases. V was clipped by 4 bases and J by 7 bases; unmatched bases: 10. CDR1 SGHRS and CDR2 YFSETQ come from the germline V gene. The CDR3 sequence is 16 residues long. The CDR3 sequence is CASSAPGQGLNSPLHF. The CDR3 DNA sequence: TGCGCCAGCAGCGCCCCCGGACAGGGCTTAAATTCACCCCTCCACTTT.

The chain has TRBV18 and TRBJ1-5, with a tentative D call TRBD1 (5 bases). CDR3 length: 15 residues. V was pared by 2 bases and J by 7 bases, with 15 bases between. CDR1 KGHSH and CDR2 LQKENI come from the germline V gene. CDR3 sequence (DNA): TGTGCCAGCTCACCATTTAGGTGGGGGATCCAGCCCCAGCATTTT. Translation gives CASSPFRWGIQPQHF.

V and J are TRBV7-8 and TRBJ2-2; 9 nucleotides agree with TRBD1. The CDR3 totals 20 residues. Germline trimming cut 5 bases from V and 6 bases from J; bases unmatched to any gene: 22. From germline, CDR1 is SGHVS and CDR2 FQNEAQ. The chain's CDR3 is CASSPFRDRVSSKGAGELFF. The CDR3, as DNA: TGTGCCAGCAGCCCCTTCCGGGACAGGGTGTCGTCAAAGGGGGCCGGGGAGCTGTTTTTT.

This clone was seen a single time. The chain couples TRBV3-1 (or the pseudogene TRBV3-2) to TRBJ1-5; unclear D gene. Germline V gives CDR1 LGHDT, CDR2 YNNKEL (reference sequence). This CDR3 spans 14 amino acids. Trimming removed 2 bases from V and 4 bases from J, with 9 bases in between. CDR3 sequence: CASSQRPGNQPQHF. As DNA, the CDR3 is TGTGCCAGCAGCCAACGGCCTGGGAATCAGCCCCAGCATTTT.